A selection of T cell receptor beta chains follows, all from one sample in a study of CXCR3-negative and CXCR3-positive naive CD8 T cells. Following a re-call of the 5' RACE reads, TCRdb has one entry per CDR3 protein and lacks DNA. This sample lists tens of thousands of distinct CDR3 sequences; its ten largest clones have around 0.4%. Sequenced material: naive CXCR3- CD8+ T cells from blood. These receptors all stem from a human donor in good health. Some clones in this sample may be carry-over from other donors' samples. The CDR3 runs from the conserved cysteine through the conserved F or W. Clone size is given for some rows only: seen once, a few or many times, or a class if the clone is expanded.

v_call	clone_size	j_call	cdr3_aa
TRBV9	-	TRBJ2-5	CASSPDDPQETQYF
TRBV11-3	-	TRBJ2-1	CASSLDWTPGAEQFF
TRBV7-8	-	TRBJ2-6	CASNSPTGGSGANVLTF
TRBV7-9	-	TRBJ1-5	CASSVGQGFQPQHF
TRBV29-1	-	TRBJ2-7	CSVEGQGYEQYF
TRBV12-3/TRBV12-4	-	TRBJ2-1	CASSSVVMNEQFF
TRBV29-1	-	TRBJ1-1	CSVVTGGNTEAFF
TRBV24-1	-	TRBJ2-1	CATSDRAGGLSYNEQFF
TRBV6-5	-	TRBJ2-5	CASSYSALVGRQETQYF
TRBV20-1	-	TRBJ2-1	CSARTSSSYNEQFF
TRBV6-2/TRBV6-3	-	TRBJ2-1	CASSTPASGYNEQFF
TRBV28	-	TRBJ2-1	CASSFEVTSYNEQFF
TRBV14	-	TRBJ2-2	CASSETVGELFF
TRBV5-1	-	TRBJ2-3	CASSYSTTSTDTQYF
TRBV12-3/TRBV12-4	-	TRBJ2-1	CASSQLVYGTQYNEQFF
TRBV10-3	-	TRBJ1-2	CAIRETGYGYTF
TRBV12-3/TRBV12-4	-	TRBJ2-5	CASSSRQGEETQYF
TRBV20-1	-	TRBJ2-7	CSARPLAALATIREQYF
TRBV29-1	-	TRBJ1-6	CSVGGTRDSPLHF
TRBV6-5	-	TRBJ2-7	CASSYDGTGASYEQYF
TRBV5-1	-	TRBJ1-4	CASSLAGGQKREKLFF
TRBV7-9	-	TRBJ2-3	CASSSLGRESTDTQYF
TRBV6-5	-	TRBJ1-3	CASTFGNTIYF
TRBV29-1	-	TRBJ2-7	CSVEQTGSSYEQYF
TRBV27	-	TRBJ2-5	CASSSLARDVLLF
TRBV9	-	TRBJ2-1	CASSVEGGPHNEQFF
TRBV27	-	TRBJ1-2	CASSLSAGGNGYTF
TRBV27	-	TRBJ2-7	CASSPQPRGSHEQYF
TRBV6-6	-	TRBJ2-2	CASTPPGGTGELFF
TRBV7-8	-	TRBJ1-5	CASSYGAGGATQPQHF
TRBV9	-	TRBJ1-2	CASSVVRGSAQEGYTF
TRBV12-3/TRBV12-4	medium-sized	TRBJ2-6	CASSQTGGGANVLTF
TRBV30	-	TRBJ2-1	CASKVGPPGDEQFF
TRBV29-1	-	TRBJ1-2	CSVEDRAHQYGYTF
TRBV4-1	-	TRBJ2-3	CASSPRTSGGTTDTQYF
TRBV29-1	-	TRBJ1-1	CSVRTPGTGDTEAFF
TRBV19	-	TRBJ2-1	CASSIIGGGAFEQFF
TRBV7-2	-	TRBJ1-2	CASSLGTDSDYGYTF
TRBV9	-	TRBJ2-3	CASSVTGTGQFADTQYF
TRBV28	-	TRBJ2-1	CASSLPTHSQGPSYNEQFF
TRBV29-1	-	TRBJ2-7	CSVEQGSGDEQYF
TRBV12-3/TRBV12-4	-	TRBJ1-1	CASWDRGQRDTEAFF
TRBV27	-	TRBJ2-7	CASRSGGSPIYEQYF
TRBV7-9	-	TRBJ2-1	CASTPARLRRGSYEQFF
TRBV10-3	-	TRBJ2-6	CAISDWGAGANVLTF
TRBV20-1	-	TRBJ2-1	CSARERAYGRAYNEQFF
TRBV5-5	-	TRBJ2-1	CASSLAGQNHRNEQFF
TRBV7-3	-	TRBJ2-4	CASSLSLAGDENIQYF
TRBV20-1	-	TRBJ1-2	CTPRDRYNYGYTF
TRBV7-6	-	TRBJ2-3	CASTGQGTDTQYF
TRBV14	-	TRBJ2-3	CASSQDLAGRTDTQYF
TRBV7-9	-	TRBJ2-1	CASSLGARRDEQFF
TRBV20-1	-	TRBJ2-7	CSAREGGSYEQYF
TRBV7-9	-	TRBJ1-4	CASSSSHEAPQGLFF
TRBV7-7	-	TRBJ2-7	CASSYANLPGEGEQYF
TRBV15	-	TRBJ1-1	CATSRDQGRNTEAFF
TRBV12-3/TRBV12-4	-	TRBJ2-7	CASSPSGYEQYF
TRBV12-3/TRBV12-4	-	TRBJ1-4	CASSSPWTGTEKLFF